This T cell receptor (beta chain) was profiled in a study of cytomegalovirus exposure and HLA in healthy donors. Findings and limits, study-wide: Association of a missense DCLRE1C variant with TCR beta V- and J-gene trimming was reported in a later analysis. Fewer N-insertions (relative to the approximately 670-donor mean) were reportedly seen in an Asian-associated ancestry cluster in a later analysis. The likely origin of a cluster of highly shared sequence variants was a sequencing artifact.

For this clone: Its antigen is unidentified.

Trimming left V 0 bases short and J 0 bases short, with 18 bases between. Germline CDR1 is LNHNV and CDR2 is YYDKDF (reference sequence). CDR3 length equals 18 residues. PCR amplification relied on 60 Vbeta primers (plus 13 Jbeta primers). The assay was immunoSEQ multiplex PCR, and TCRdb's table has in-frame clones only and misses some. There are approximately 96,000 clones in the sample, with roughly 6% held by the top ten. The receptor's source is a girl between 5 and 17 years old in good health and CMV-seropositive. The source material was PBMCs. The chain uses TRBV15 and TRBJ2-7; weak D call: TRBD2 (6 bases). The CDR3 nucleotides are TGTGCCACCAGCAGAGAGATGACGGGACTCTCGAGCTCCTACGAGCAGTACTTC. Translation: CATSREMTGLSSSYEQYF.